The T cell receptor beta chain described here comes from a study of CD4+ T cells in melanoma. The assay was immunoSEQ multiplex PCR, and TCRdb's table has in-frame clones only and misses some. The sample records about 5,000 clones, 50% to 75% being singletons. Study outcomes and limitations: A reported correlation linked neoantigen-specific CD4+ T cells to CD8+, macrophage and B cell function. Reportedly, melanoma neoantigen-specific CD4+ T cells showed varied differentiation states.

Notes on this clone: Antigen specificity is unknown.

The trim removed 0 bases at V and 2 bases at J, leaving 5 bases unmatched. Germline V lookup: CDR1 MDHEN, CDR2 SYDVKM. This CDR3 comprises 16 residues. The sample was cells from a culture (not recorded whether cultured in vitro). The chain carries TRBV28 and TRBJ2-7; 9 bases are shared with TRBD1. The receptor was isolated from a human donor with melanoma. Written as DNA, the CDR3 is TGTGCCAGCAGTTTATGGGGGACAGGGTTAACCTACGAGCAGTACTTC. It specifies CASSLWGTGLTYEQYF.